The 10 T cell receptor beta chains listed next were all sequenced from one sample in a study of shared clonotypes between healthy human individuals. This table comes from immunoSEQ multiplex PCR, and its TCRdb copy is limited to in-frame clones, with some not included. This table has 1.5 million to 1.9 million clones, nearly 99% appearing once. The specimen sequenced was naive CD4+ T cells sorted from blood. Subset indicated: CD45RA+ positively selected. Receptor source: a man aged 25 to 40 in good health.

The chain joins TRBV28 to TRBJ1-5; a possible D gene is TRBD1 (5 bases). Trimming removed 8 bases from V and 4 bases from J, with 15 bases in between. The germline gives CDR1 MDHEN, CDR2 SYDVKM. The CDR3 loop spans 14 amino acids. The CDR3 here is CASLLGTHNQPQHF. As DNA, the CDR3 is TGTGCCAGCTTACTCGGGACCCATAATCAGCCCCAGCATTTT.

This chain's CDR3 is CASSGTAIFGYTF. CDR3 in DNA: TGTGCCAGCAGTGGGACAGCCATATTTGGCTACACCTTC. The chain joins TRBV6-6 to TRBJ1-2; 7 nucleotides line up with TRBD1. With 5 bases clipped from V and 7 bases from J, the junction kept 7 bases outside the gene matches. Germline CDR1 reads MNHNY; CDR2 reads SVGAGI (reference sequence). The CDR3 contains 13 residues.

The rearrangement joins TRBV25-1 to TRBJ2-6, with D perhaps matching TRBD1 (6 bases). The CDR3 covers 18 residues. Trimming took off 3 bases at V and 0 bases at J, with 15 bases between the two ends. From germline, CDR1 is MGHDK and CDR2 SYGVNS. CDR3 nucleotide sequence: TGTGCCAGCAGTGACTCCTACAGGGACCCCTCTGGGGCCAACGTCCTGACTTTC. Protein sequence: CASSDSYRDPSGANVLTF.

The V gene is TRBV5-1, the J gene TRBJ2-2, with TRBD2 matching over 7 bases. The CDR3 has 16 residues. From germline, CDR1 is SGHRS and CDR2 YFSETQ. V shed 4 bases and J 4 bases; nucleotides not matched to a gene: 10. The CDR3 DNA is TGCGCCAGCAGCCCGGACGCTCGCGGGGGCACCGGGGAGCTGTTTTTT. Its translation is CASSPDARGGTGELFF.

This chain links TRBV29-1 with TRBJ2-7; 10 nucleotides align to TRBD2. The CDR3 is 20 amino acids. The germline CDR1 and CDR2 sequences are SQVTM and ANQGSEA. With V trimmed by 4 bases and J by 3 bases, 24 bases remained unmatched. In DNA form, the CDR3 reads TGCAGCGTTGTACAGCAACCCCTAAGGACTAGCGGCCACCGACACTACGAGCAGTACTTC. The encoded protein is CSVVQQPLRTSGHRHYEQYF.

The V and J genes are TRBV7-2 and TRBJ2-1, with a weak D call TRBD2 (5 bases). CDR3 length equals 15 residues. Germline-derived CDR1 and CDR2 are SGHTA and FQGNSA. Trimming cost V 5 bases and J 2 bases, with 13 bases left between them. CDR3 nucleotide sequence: TGTGCCAGCAGCGTCTCGACTACCACCTACAATGAGCAGTTCTTC. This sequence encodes CASSVSTTTYNEQFF.

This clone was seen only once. The CDR3 is CASSARVNSYEQYF. In DNA, the CDR3 is TGTGCCAGCAGCGCTAGGGTTAACTCCTACGAGCAGTACTTC. The chain combines TRBV9 with TRBJ2-7; D not resolved. The CDR3 runs 14 residues. Germline CDR1 is SGDLS and CDR2 is YYNGEE. V was pared by 3 bases and J by 0 bases, with 10 bases between.

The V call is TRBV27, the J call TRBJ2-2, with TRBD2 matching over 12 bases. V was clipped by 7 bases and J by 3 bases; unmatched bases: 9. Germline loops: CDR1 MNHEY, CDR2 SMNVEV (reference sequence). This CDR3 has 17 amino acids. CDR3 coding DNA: TGTGCCAGCACCCGGGTCTGGACTAGCGGGGACACCGGGGAGCTGTTTTTT. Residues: CASTRVWTSGDTGELFF.

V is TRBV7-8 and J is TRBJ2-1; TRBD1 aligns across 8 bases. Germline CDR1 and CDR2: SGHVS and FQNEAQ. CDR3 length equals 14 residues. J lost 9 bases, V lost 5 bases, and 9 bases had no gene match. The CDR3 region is CASSTDRVVGEQFF. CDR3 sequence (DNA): TGTGCCAGCAGCACGGACAGGGTAGTCGGTGAGCAGTTCTTC.

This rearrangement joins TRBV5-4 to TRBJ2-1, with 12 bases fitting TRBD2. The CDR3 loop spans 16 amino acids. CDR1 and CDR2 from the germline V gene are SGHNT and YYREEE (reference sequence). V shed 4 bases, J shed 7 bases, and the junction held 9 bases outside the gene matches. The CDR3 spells CASSPGTSGSGNEQFF. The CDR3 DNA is TGTGCCAGCAGCCCCGGGACTAGCGGGTCTGGGAATGAGCAGTTCTTC.